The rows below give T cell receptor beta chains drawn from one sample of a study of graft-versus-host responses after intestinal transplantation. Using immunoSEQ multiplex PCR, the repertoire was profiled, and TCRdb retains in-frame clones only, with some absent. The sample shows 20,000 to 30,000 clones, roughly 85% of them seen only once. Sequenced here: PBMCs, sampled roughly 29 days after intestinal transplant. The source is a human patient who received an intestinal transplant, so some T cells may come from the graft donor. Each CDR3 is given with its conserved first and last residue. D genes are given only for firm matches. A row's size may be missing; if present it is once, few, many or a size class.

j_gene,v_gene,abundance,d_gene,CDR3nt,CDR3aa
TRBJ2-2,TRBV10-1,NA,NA,TGCGCCAGCAGTGAGTTCCTAAATTCCGGGGAGCTGTTTTTT,CASSEFLNSGELFF
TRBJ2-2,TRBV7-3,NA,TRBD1,TGTGCCAGCAGCTCACAAGGACAGGGAATCACCGGGGAGCTGTTTTTT,CASSSQGQGITGELFF
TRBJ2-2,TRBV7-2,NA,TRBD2,TGTGCCAGCAGCCCCTGGGGGGGTGGCGGTAGCACCGGGGAGCTGTTTTTT,CASSPWGGGGSTGELFF
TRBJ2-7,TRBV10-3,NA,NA,TGTGCCATCAGGAGGGACTTAGCATACGAGCAGTACTTC,CAIRRDLAYEQYF
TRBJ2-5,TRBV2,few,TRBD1,TGTGCCAGCAGACAGGGGGCAGAGACCCAGTACTTC,CASRQGAETQYF
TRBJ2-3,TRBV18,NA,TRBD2,TGTGCCAGCTCACCACCAGGACTAGCGGGCACAGATACGCAGTATTTT,CASSPPGLAGTDTQYF
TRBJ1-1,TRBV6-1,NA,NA,TGTGCCAGCAGTGAAGCGAGGTTCGGGGACACTGAAGCTTTCTTT,CASSEARFGDTEAFF
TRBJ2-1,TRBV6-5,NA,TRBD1,TGTGCCAGCAGTCCAGGGGGCGTTTACAATGAGCAGTTCTTC,CASSPGGVYNEQFF
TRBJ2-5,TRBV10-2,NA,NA,TGCGCCAGCAGTGAGCGGGGGAGTAAAGAGACCCAGTACTTC,CASSERGSKETQYF
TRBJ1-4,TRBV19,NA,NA,TGTGCCAGTAGAGCGACAGCAACTAATGAAAAACTGTTTTTT,CASRATATNEKLFF
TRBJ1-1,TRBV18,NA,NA,TGTGCCAGCTCACCACCGGGTGGGGAGTCGCAAGCTTTCTTT,CASSPPGGESQAFF
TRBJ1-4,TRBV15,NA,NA,TGTGCCACCAGCAGAGCGGGCCCAGGGAAAAATGAAAAACTGTTTTTT,CATSRAGPGKNEKLFF
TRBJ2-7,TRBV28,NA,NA,TGTGCCAGCAGCCCAAGGGGTGGGCCCTACGAGCAGTACTTC,CASSPRGGPYEQYF
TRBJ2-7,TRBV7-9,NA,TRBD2,TGTGCCAGCAGCTTGCCGGGACAGGGACTAGCGGGAGGCTACGAGCAGTACTTC,CASSLPGQGLAGGYEQYF
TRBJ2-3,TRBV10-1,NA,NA,TGCGCCAGCAGTGTAGAGGGTGATACGCAGTATTTT,CASSVEGDTQYF